This paragraph reports one T cell receptor (beta chain). This record belongs to a study of spatial heterogeneity in lung cancer. Study-level information: Raw reads contained each unique TCR and UMI combination more than ten times on average.

With 1 base removed from V and 3 bases from J, the gap between germline ends came to 5 bases. Germline-derived CDR1 and CDR2 are SGHTA and FQGTGA. The CDR3 consists of 13 residues. Time point noted: blood at routine non-recurrence follow-up after resection. TCRdb itself ran the 5' RACE reads through MiXCR, one entry per CDR3 protein. The repertoire holds fewer than 45,000 distinct CDR3 sequences, with over 9.5% as singletons. Sequencing used PBMCs, obtained at follow-up. The source is a female donor with early-stage non-small cell lung cancer. This chain uses TRBV7-3 with TRBJ2-3; D gene unclear. The CDR3 coding sequence is TGTGCCAGCAGCTTAATAGGAACAGATACGCAGTATTTT. It codes for CASSLIGTDTQYF.